Following are 15 T cell receptor beta chains from one sample sequenced in a study of beta chain features in type 1 diabetes. Overall study findings and caveats: Significant though moderate, a shortening of TCRB CDR3s appeared in all four CD4+ subsets of Type 1 diabetes patients.

For these receptors, no antigen is known. Every isolated RNA sample was fully reverse transcribed, so sequencing captured expressed TCRB transcripts. The repertoire was sequenced with immunoSEQ multiplex PCR; TCRdb's copy has only in-frame clones and lacks some. The repertoire includes under 300,000 clones, roughly 14% of them detected once, and 0.015% to 0.02% sits in the top ten. Sequencing used naive CD4+ T cells from blood. The receptors were gathered from a man aged 25-45 years with type 1 diabetes.

The sample holds a few counts of this clone. The CDR3 DNA reads TGTGCCAGCAGACGACCCGGGGGCACCGGGGAGCTGTTTTTT. This gives the protein CASRRPGGTGELFF. The gene calls are TRBV9 and TRBJ2-2; D might be TRBD2 (6 bases). Germline CDR1 reads SGDLS; CDR2 reads YYNGEE. CDR3 size: 14 residues. Trimming shortened V by 5 bases and J by 4 bases, and 12 bases separated the two germline ends. The complete variable domain, with remaining parts taken from reference TRBV9 and TRBJ2-2, reads DSGVTQTPKHLITATGQRVTLRCSPRSGDLSVYWYQQSLDQGLQFLIQYYNGEERAKGNILERFSAQQFPDLHSELNLSSLELGDSALYFCASRRPGGTGELFFGEGSRLTVL.

This clone occurred a few times. The chain is built from TRBV7-2 and TRBJ1-1; TRBD1 aligns across 9 bases. In germline, CDR1 is SGHTA, CDR2 FQGNSA. The V and J ends lost 1 base and 11 bases, in that order; junction bases with no gene match: 14. The CDR3 length is 16 residues. CDR3 nucleotide sequence: TGTGCCAGCAGCTTAGTTTATTCTCGGACAGGGGAAGAGGCTTTCTTT. Protein product: CASSLVYSRTGEEAFF.

This clone was found a few times. The rearrangement joins TRBV9 to TRBJ2-7; no clear D gene. Germline V gives CDR1 SGDLS, CDR2 YYNGEE. The CDR3 covers 14 residues. Between the trimmed V and J ends, which lost 0 bases and 7 bases, there was a span of 14 bases. The CDR3 region has the DNA TGTGCCAGCAGCGTAGGACCGCCGGAGCGAGAGCAGTACTTC. As protein: CASSVGPPEREQYF. The full variable domain, with the rest looked up from reference TRBV9 and TRBJ2-7, is DSGVTQTPKHLITATGQRVTLRCSPRSGDLSVYWYQQSLDQGLQFLIQYYNGEERAKGNILERFSAQQFPDLHSELNLSSLELGDSALYFCASSVGPPEREQYFGPGTRLTVT.

The sample holds a few counts of this clone. The chain has TRBV7-9 and TRBJ1-1; D is possibly TRBD1 (5 bases). Trimming shortened V by 2 bases and J by 3 bases, and 7 bases separated the two germline ends. Germline assignment: CDR1 SEHNR and CDR2 FQNEAQ (reference sequence). The CDR3 loop spans 13 amino acids. CDR3: CASSLRGDTEAFF. For the CDR3, the DNA is TGTGCCAGCAGCTTAAGGGGCGACACTGAAGCTTTCTTT. The complete variable domain, with remaining parts taken from reference TRBV7-9 and TRBJ1-1, reads DTGVSQNPRHKITKRGQNVTFRCDPISEHNRLYWYRQTLGQGPEFLTYFQNEAQLEKSRLLSDRFSAERPKGSFSTLEIQRTEQGDSAMYLCASSLRGDTEAFFGQGTRLTVV.

This clone was seen only a few times. The rearrangement joins TRBV7-9 to TRBJ2-5; 9 bases fit TRBD2. The CDR3 covers 17 residues. Trimming took 4 bases from V and 5 from J; bases not matched to a gene: 14. CDR1 is SEHNR, CDR2 FQNEAQ, per germline (reference sequence). The CDR3, as DNA: TGTGCCAGCAGCTCCCCCCCTAGCGGGGAGACCTTTGAGACCCAGTACTTC. Translating it yields CASSSPPSGETFETQYF.

This clone was seen a few times. Different DNA sequences within this sample yield the same CDR3. This chain joins TRBV5-4 and TRBJ2-1, with D maybe TRBD1 (5 bases). The germline V gene has CDR1 SGHNT and CDR2 YYREEE (reference sequence). Trimming stripped 5 bases from V and 3 bases from J, with 9 bases between. This CDR3 comprises 13 residues. The CDR3 sequence is CASSLDSYNEQFF. The CDR3 DNA reads as TGTGCCAGCAGTTTAGACAGCTACAATGAGCAGTTCTTC.

The chain has TRBV9 and TRBJ1-1; D perhaps matches TRBD1 (6 bases). The V gene's germline CDR1 is SGDLS and CDR2 YYNGEE. The length of the CDR3 is 15 residues. V was clipped by 0 bases and J by 0 bases, with 9 bases between them. The CDR3 region has the DNA TGTGCCAGCAGCGTAGTAGGACAGATGAACACTGAAGCTTTCTTT. It translates to CASSVVGQMNTEAFF.

The chain combines TRBV14 with TRBJ2-5; 9 bases map to TRBD1. V shed 5 bases, J shed 4 bases, and the junction held 17 bases outside the gene matches. From germline, CDR1 is SGHDN and CDR2 FVKESK. This CDR3 region has 18 residues. CDR3 sequence (DNA): TGTGCCAGCAGCAGATCCGGGACAGGGCACTATTTACGAGAGACCCAGTACTTC. This sequence encodes CASSRSGTGHYLRETQYF. Together with reference TRBV14 and TRBJ2-5, the CDR3 gives the full variable domain: EAGVTQFPSHSVIEKGQTVTLRCDPISGHDNLYWYRRVMGKEIKFLLHFVKESKQDESGMPNNRFLAERTGGTYSTLKVQPAELEDSGVYFCASSRSGTGHYLRETQYFGPGTRLLVL.

This clone was counted between two and nine times. The V and J genes are TRBV5-1 and TRBJ2-2, with a tentative D call TRBD1 (5 bases). The CDR3 runs to 15 residues. Germline CDR1 SGHRS, CDR2 YFSETQ. Deletions cut 0 bases from V and 4 bases from J, with 10 bases between. CDR3 nucleotides: TGCGCCAGCAGCTTGGTTTTGACAGCCACCGGGGAGCTGTTTTTT. It specifies CASSLVLTATGELFF.

This clone was observed a handful of times. The V call is TRBV19, the J call TRBJ2-7; TRBD2 matches at 8 bases. Germline CDR1 is LNHDA and CDR2 is SQIVND (reference sequence). The V gene end was trimmed by 0 bases and the J gene end by 5 bases; junction bases not matched to a gene: 9. CDR3 size: 16 residues. Here the CDR3 reads CASSIDRPSGSNEQYF. DNA for the CDR3: TGTGCCAGTAGTATAGATCGACCGAGCGGGAGCAACGAGCAGTACTTC.

The chain has TRBV5-1 and TRBJ2-1; 8 nucleotides line up with TRBD2. V gave up 7 bases and J gave up 2 bases; unmatched junction bases: 11. This CDR3 spans 16 amino acids. Per the germline V gene, CDR1 is SGHRS and CDR2 is YFSETQ. CDR3 loop: CASLKLDGGAYNEQFF. The CDR3 DNA reads TGCGCCAGCCTAAAATTAGACGGGGGGGCCTACAATGAGCAGTTCTTC.

J is TRBJ1-4 and V is TRBV6-1; D is perhaps TRBD1 (5 bases). V gave up 1 base and J gave up 7 bases, with 19 bases separating them. Germline CDR1 and CDR2: MNHNS and SASEGT. CDR3 length equals 17 residues. In DNA form, the CDR3 reads TGTGCCAGCAGTGAAGGCGCACGGAGGGGTTACCGTGAAAAACTGTTTTTT. Its protein product is CASSEGARRGYREKLFF.

This rearrangement joins TRBV30 to TRBJ2-2, with a possible D match to TRBD2 (7 bases). Germline CDR1 and CDR2: GTSNPN and SVGIG (reference sequence). Trimming removed 4 bases from V and 7 bases from J, with 22 bases in between. The CDR3 runs 16 residues. The CDR3 DNA follows: TGTGCCTGGAAGGTCCGCGGGGGCGTAGCCCGCGGGGAGCTGTTTTTT. It encodes CAWKVRGGVARGELFF.

The chain has TRBV5-1 and TRBJ2-7; TRBD2 matches 13 bases. V lost 4 bases and J lost 2; bases outside the gene matches: 6. The CDR3 is 16 residues long. Looked up from germline, CDR1 is SGHRS and CDR2 is YFSETQ. CDR3 protein: CASSPGTSGKTYEQYF. CDR3 DNA sequence: TGCGCCAGCAGCCCCGGGACTAGCGGGAAGACCTACGAGCAGTACTTC.

This clone has a handful of counts. The chain combines TRBV7-9 with TRBJ2-1, with D perhaps matching TRBD1 (6 bases). From germline, CDR1 is SEHNR and CDR2 FQNEAQ (reference sequence). V shed 4 bases and J shed 10 bases, with 20 bases lying between them. The CDR3 length is 15 residues. CDR3 sequence (DNA): TGTGCCAGCAGCTACGGGACACGGCTTCGGGGCGAGCAGTTCTTC. Translated: CASSYGTRLRGEQFF.